Following are 30 T cell receptor beta chains from one sample sequenced in a study of CD8+CD57+ T cells in acquired aplastic anemia. Genomic DNA acted as the template from which TCR beta VDJ combination and CDR3 sequence profiling were carried out. TCRdb reprocessed the reads via MiXCR and lists one record per CDR3 protein. The sample includes about 130,000 distinct CDR3 sequences, around 50% of them seen just once. Sequencing was done on a sample of sorted CD4+, CD8+, or CD8+CD57+ T cells (not recorded which) from PBMCs. These receptors were collected from a human donor in good health, serving as a control.

There are many counts of this clonotype. The chain uses TRBV12-3 or TRBV12-4 and TRBJ2-3; possible D gene TRBD2, 5 bases. This CDR3 is 15 amino acids long. V was pared by 7 bases and J by 1 base, with 15 bases between. Here the CDR3 DNA reads TGTGCCAGCACCCCGGAGGAGGCCCGCACAGATACGCAGTATTTT. This gives the protein CASTPEEARTDTQYF.

The gene calls are TRBV25-1 and TRBJ2-7; tentatively, D is TRBD1 or TRBD2 (5 bases each). CDR3 length: 16 residues. Germline V gene lookup returns CDR1 MGHDK and CDR2 SYGVNS. The V and J ends lost 2 bases and 1 base respectively, with 15 bases between them. Here the CDR3 reads CASSEAPGPRSYEQYF. The CDR3 nucleotides read TGTGCCAGCAGTGAAGCTCCGGGACCCCGATCCTACGAGCAGTACTTC.

This clonotype was observed many times. The V and J genes are TRBV10-3 and TRBJ1-5; D not certain. The V end lost 3 bases, the J end lost 1 base, and 10 bases lay between the germline ends. The CDR3 has 15 amino acids. Per germline, CDR1 ENHRY and CDR2 SYGVKD. The CDR3 loop is CAISESGESNQPQHF. CDR3 DNA: TGTGCCATCAGTGAATCCGGGGAGAGCAATCAGCCCCAGCATTTT.

The rearrangement joins TRBV10-1 to TRBJ2-7; 8 nucleotides match TRBD1. J gave up 2 bases and V 3 bases, and 3 bases lay outside the gene matches. Germline V CDR1 and CDR2: WNHNN, SYGVQD (reference sequence). This CDR3 comprises 14 residues. This chain's CDR3 is CASSEWTGTYEQYF. In nucleotides, the CDR3 is TGCGCCAGCAGTGAATGGACAGGGACCTACGAGCAGTACTTC.

This clonotype appeared many times. The chain recombines TRBV19 with TRBJ2-5, with D possibly matching TRBD1 (5 bases). The ends were cut back, 3 bases at V and 1 base at J, with 15 bases in the middle. CDR1 is LNHDA and CDR2 is SQIVND in the germline V gene (reference sequence). The CDR3 spans 16 residues. The CDR3 DNA follows: TGTGCCAGTAGTATCCAGGGCATCCCCCTCCAAGAGACCCAGTACTTC. Amino acid sequence: CASSIQGIPLQETQYF.

This clonotype was found a few times. This rearrangement joins TRBV20-1 to TRBJ1-5, with D perhaps matching TRBD1 (6 bases). V was cut by 0 bases and J by 2 bases, with 17 bases left in between. Germline lookup yields CDR1 DFQATT and CDR2 SNEGSKA (reference sequence). The CDR3 is 17 residues long. In nucleotides, the CDR3 is TGCAGTGCTAGAGAAAATTCTAACAGGGCACGCAATCAGCCCCAGCATTTT. It codes for CSARENSNRARNQPQHF.

This chain connects TRBV27 to TRBJ2-7; 8 bases map to TRBD2. V lost 5 bases, J lost 1 base, and 7 bases stayed unmatched. CDR1 is MNHEY, CDR2 SMNVEV, per germline (reference sequence). The CDR3 loop spans 15 amino acids. The CDR3 reads CASSGAGGGSYEQYF. The CDR3 DNA follows: TGTGCCAGCAGTGGGGCGGGGGGCGGGTCCTACGAGCAGTACTTC.

The chain links TRBV7-2 to TRBJ1-2, with no clear D. The germline CDR1 and CDR2 sequences are SGHTA and FQGNSA. The CDR3 sequence is 12 residues long. The V end was cut by 0 bases, the J end by 3 bases, with 2 bases between. This CDR3 reads CASSLAHYGYTF. Here the CDR3 DNA reads TGTGCCAGCAGCTTAGCGCACTATGGCTACACCTTC.

Notes on this clonotype: One end of the junction does not line up with germline, which may come from a read error. The J gene is TRBJ2-7, the V gene TRBV5-1; D is tentatively TRBD1 or TRBD2 (6 bases each). The CDR3 is 12 residues long. Germline loops: CDR1 SGHRS, CDR2 YFSETQ. CDR3 nucleotide sequence: TGCGCCAGTCGGGGGCAGGGCTACGAGCCGTACTTC. Amino acid sequence: CASRGQGYEPYF.

V usage is TRBV15 and J usage is TRBJ2-3; D ambiguous. The CDR3 has 15 residues. Trimming took 0 bases from V and 1 from J, leaving 8 bases between them. Germline V gene sequence: CDR1 LNHNV, CDR2 YYDKDF (reference sequence). The chain's CDR3 is CATSRDGQGTDTQYF. The CDR3 bases are TGTGCCACCAGCAGAGATGGGCAGGGCACAGATACGCAGTATTTT.

This clonotype was counted at least ten times. This sequence joins TRBV20-1 and TRBJ1-6, with D maybe TRBD1 (5 bases). This CDR3 spans 16 amino acids. CDR1 DFQATT and CDR2 SNEGSKA come from the germline V gene (reference sequence). V was cut by 4 bases and J by 5 bases, with 18 bases left in between. The DNA for the CDR3 is TGCAGTGCTAAACCCCCGTGGGGGAAGGATAATTCACCCCTCCACTTT. Its translation is CSAKPPWGKDNSPLHF.

The chain combines TRBV4-2 with TRBJ2-5; perhaps D is TRBD1 or TRBD2 (5 bases each). Per germline, CDR1 LGHNA and CDR2 YNFKEQ. The germline V and J ends were trimmed by 6 bases and 5 bases, with 10 bases remaining between them. CDR3 size: 12 residues. The CDR3 is CASSEGPETQYF. As DNA, the CDR3 is TGTGCCAGCAGTGAGGGACCTGAGACCCAGTACTTC.

This clonotype occurred many times. This chain connects TRBV18 to TRBJ2-7; the D gene is possibly TRBD1 (6 bases). Germline values: CDR1 KGHSH, CDR2 LQKENI. CDR3 length equals 16 residues. With 3 bases removed from V and 0 bases from J, the gap between germline ends came to 15 bases. CDR3 nucleotide sequence: TGTGCCAGCTCACCGAACGTGGGGGCTAACTCCTACGAGCAGTACTTC. Protein product: CASSPNVGANSYEQYF.

V and J are TRBV19 and TRBJ2-7, with unresolved D. This CDR3 has 15 residues. Trimming cost V 5 bases and J 1 base, with 15 bases left between them. Germline-derived CDR1 and CDR2 are LNHDA and SQIVND (reference sequence). CDR3 in DNA: TGTGCCAGTAGTGACCAGCGCGCAGGTTCCTACGAGCAGTACTTC. It codes for CASSDQRAGSYEQYF.

The CDR3 DNA reads TGTGCCAGCTGCTCCCCAGCGGGGGGCCCCACAGATACGCAGTATTTT. As protein: CASCSPAGGPTDTQYF. This chain connects TRBV2 to TRBJ2-3; 9 bases line up with TRBD2. Germline V gene sequence: CDR1 SNHLY, CDR2 FYNNEI. The CDR3 is 16 amino acids. J gave up 2 bases and V 8 bases, and 11 bases lay outside the gene matches.

This clonotype was counted ten times or more. This chain joins TRBV5-1 and TRBJ1-2; D remains unclear. This CDR3 region has 16 residues. Germline V gives CDR1 SGHRS, CDR2 YFSETQ. The V end was cut by 2 bases, the J end by 5 bases, with 19 bases between. The CDR3 region is CASSFTGVTELYGYTF. The CDR3 DNA reads TGCGCCAGCAGCTTTACCGGAGTTACGGAATTATATGGCTACACCTTC.

Remarks on this clonotype: It may be a read error: a sequence one base away is much more abundant. The chain combines TRBV10-3 with TRBJ2-5; TRBD1 might be the D (5 bases). Germline CDR1 ENHRY, CDR2 SYGVKD. The CDR3 length is 15 residues. Deletions cut 10 bases from V and 1 base from J, with 19 bases between. CDR3 nucleotides: TGTGCCAGCGGTTACTCCAGGGATTCCCAAGAGACCCAGTACTTC. Amino acids: CASGYSRDSQETQYF.

This clonotype is deemed medium-sized (0.01 to 0.1%). This chain connects TRBV10-3 to TRBJ1-5, with TRBD1 as a possible D gene (6 bases). Germline V gene lookup returns CDR1 ENHRY and CDR2 SYGVKD. Trimming pared 1 base from V and 4 bases from J, leaving 11 bases between. This CDR3 contains 15 residues. The CDR3 spells CAISEYTGSNQPQHF. As DNA, the CDR3 is TGTGCCATCAGTGAGTATACAGGGAGTAATCAGCCCCAGCATTTT.

With respect to this clonotype: A much larger clone differs from this one at a single base, so this may be a read error. V usage is TRBV12-3 or TRBV12-4 and J usage is TRBJ2-1; D is uncertain. The CDR3 has 14 amino acids. V lost 5 bases, J lost 1 base, and 9 bases lay in between. This CDR3 is CASSVGSSYNEQFF. For the CDR3, the DNA is TGTGCCAGCAGTGTGGGCAGTTCCTACAATGAGCAGTTCTTC.

The V call is TRBV10-3, the J call TRBJ1-1, with D unresolved. Germline V CDR1 and CDR2: ENHRY, SYGVKD. V was trimmed by 0 bases and J by 0 bases, leaving 8 bases between them. The length of the CDR3 is 15 residues. The CDR3 DNA is TGTGCCATCAGTGAGTCGAGCAGGTTGAACACTGAAGCTTTCTTT. It codes for CAISESSRLNTEAFF.

This clonotype was picked up a small number of times. The rearrangement links TRBV19 to TRBJ2-7, with 13 bases matching TRBD2. V was clipped by 4 bases and J by 8 bases; unmatched bases: 5. Looked up from germline, CDR1 is LNHDA and CDR2 is SQIVND (reference sequence). The CDR3 is 14 amino acids. CDR3 nucleotides: TGTGCCAGTAGTACTGGGACTAGCGGGACCCAGCAGTACTTC. Amino acid sequence: CASSTGTSGTQQYF.

Comments on this clonotype: An end of the junction does not agree with germline; a read error may underlie this. The chain links TRBV11-2 to TRBJ2-1; 11 nucleotides match TRBD1. Germline lookup yields CDR1 SGHAT and CDR2 FQNNGV. The CDR3 has 16 residues. CDR3 region: CATSEDRGLSYNEQFF. The CDR3 DNA reads as TGTGCCACCAGCGAGGACAGGGGGCTCTCCTACAATGAGCAGTTCTTC.

In this sample, this clonotype turned up many times. The chain links TRBV18 to TRBJ2-3; 9 bases map to TRBD2. Germline CDR1 reads KGHSH; CDR2 reads LQKENI. J was trimmed by 1 base and V by 4 bases; bases with no gene match: 6. This CDR3 contains 16 residues. The CDR3 spells CASSRAVAGGTDTQYF. In DNA form, the CDR3 reads TGTGCCAGCTCACGCGCGGTAGCGGGGGGCACAGATACGCAGTATTTT.

The J gene is TRBJ1-6, the V gene TRBV7-2; possibly TRBD1 for D (6 bases). The CDR3 covers 14 residues. Germline V gene sequence: CDR1 SGHTA, CDR2 FQGNSA. V was trimmed by 1 base and J by 9 bases, leaving 10 bases between them. The CDR3 nucleotides read TGTGCCAGCAGCTTAGAGGGGGGAAGTTCACCCCTCCACTTT. The encoded protein is CASSLEGGSSPLHF.

This clonotype appeared a single time. The chain joins TRBV28 to TRBJ2-7; D unresolved. Germline assignment: CDR1 MDHEN and CDR2 SYDVKM. The V end was cut by 7 bases, the J end by 0 bases, with 7 bases between. The CDR3 has 12 amino acids. In DNA form, the CDR3 reads TGTGCCAGCACGACTGTCTCCTACGAGCAGTACTTC. It encodes CASTTVSYEQYF. Full variable domain (outside the CDR3, taken from reference TRBV28 and TRBJ2-7): DVKVTQSSRYLVKRTGEKVFLECVQDMDHENMFWYRQDPGLGLRLIYFSYDVKMKEKGDIPEGYSVSREKKERFSLILESASTNQTSMYLCASTTVSYEQYFGPGTRLTVT.

This chain links TRBV15 with TRBJ2-1; a weak D match, TRBD1 (6 bases). V lost 3 bases and J lost 7, with 13 bases in between. Germline-derived CDR1 and CDR2 are LNHNV and YYDKDF (reference sequence). The CDR3 loop spans 14 amino acids. The CDR3 region has the DNA TGTGCCACCAGCAGCTCGTACAGGGAGAATGAGCAGTTCTTC. Protein: CATSSSYRENEQFF.

The chain is built from TRBV19 and TRBJ1-6; 8 bases are a match to TRBD1. Germline V lookup: CDR1 LNHDA, CDR2 SQIVND (reference sequence). There are 15 residues in the CDR3. With 5 bases clipped from V and 9 bases from J, the junction kept 9 bases outside the gene matches. CDR3 bases: TGTGCCAGTAGTCTCACGGACAGGGAGGGTTCACCCCTCCACTTT. Encoded protein: CASSLTDREGSPLHF.

V and J are TRBV5-1 and TRBJ2-7; 9 bases align to TRBD1. Germline CDR1 and CDR2: SGHRS and YFSETQ. J gave up 3 bases and V 4 bases, and 5 bases lay outside the gene matches. This CDR3 region has 14 residues. In nucleotides, the CDR3 is TGCGCCAGCAGCCCGACAGGGGGAGGCTACGAGCAGTACTTC. It specifies CASSPTGGGYEQYF.

This clonotype was counted many times. The chain employs TRBV4-3 and TRBJ1-2; tentative D call: TRBD1 (6 bases). CDR1 and CDR2 from the germline V gene are LGHNA and YSLEER. CDR3 length: 16 residues. With 4 bases removed from V and 8 bases from J, the gap between germline ends came to 23 bases. CDR3 bases: TGCGCCAGCAGCCGCCAAGGGTCACAGGGAATCTCCGGCTACACCTTC. Protein product: CASSRQGSQGISGYTF.

Note on this clonotype: The junction and the germline gene differ at one end; a read error may be behind it. The CDR3, as DNA: TGTGCCAGTAGTATCCGGGACAGGGAGGGACTGGCTCTCTTT. The encoded protein is CASSIRDREGLALF. The gene calls are TRBV19 and TRBJ1-1, with TRBD1 identical over 9 bases. The CDR3 runs 14 residues. Germline V lookup: CDR1 LNHDA, CDR2 SQIVND (reference sequence).